Each of the 17 T cell receptor beta chains below was sequenced from the same sample in a study of CD8+ T cells in alopecia areata. The treatment is: oral pan-JAK inhibitor, 5-10 mg twice daily. Extracted RNA was reverse transcribed into cDNA, the sequencing template. The repertoire was sequenced with immunoSEQ multiplex PCR; TCRdb's copy has only in-frame clones and lacks some. The sample lists roughly 200,000 clones, 35% to 40% occurring once. Sequences were derived from CD4+ T cells sorted from blood, sampled at week 34, from a patient treated with tofacitinib. Source of these receptors: a human donor with alopecia areata.

This clone showed up just a few times. The chain links TRBV5-1 to TRBJ1-1; D call uncertain. V was trimmed by 6 bases and J by 0 bases, leaving 12 bases between them. This CDR3 is built from 14 residues. Germline V gives CDR1 SGHRS, CDR2 YFSETQ. Written as DNA, the CDR3 is TGCGCCAGCAAAAAGGATCTGGTGAACACTGAAGCTTTCTTT. This sequence encodes CASKKDLVNTEAFF.

The gene calls are TRBV5-6 and TRBJ1-5; D is unclear. The germline V and J ends were trimmed by 0 bases and 1 base, with 11 bases remaining between them. The CDR3 sequence is 16 residues long. Germline CDR1 reads SGHDT; CDR2 reads YYEEEE. The CDR3 sequence: CASSLGGRESNQPQHF. CDR3 nucleotide sequence: TGTGCCAGCAGCTTGGGAGGGCGCGAAAGCAATCAGCCCCAGCATTTT.

The chain joins TRBV27 to TRBJ1-1, with 10 bases lining up with TRBD1. Germline CDR1 is MNHEY and CDR2 is SMNVEV (reference sequence). The CDR3 is 15 residues long. With 3 bases clipped from V and 5 bases from J, the junction kept 6 bases outside the gene matches. The DNA of the CDR3 is TGTGCCAGCAGTTTTAATGGACAGGGGGGTACTGAAGCTTTCTTT. Its protein product is CASSFNGQGGTEAFF.

This clone appeared a few times. The V and J genes are TRBV7-2 and TRBJ2-3; 13 positions match TRBD2. Germline CDR1 SGHTA, CDR2 FQGNSA. V lost 5 bases to trimming and J lost 8 bases; unmatched junction nucleotides: 10. CDR3 size: 16 residues. CDR3 sequence (DNA): TGTGCCAGCAGCCCAGGACTAGCGGGAGCATTTAGTACGCAGTATTTT. As protein: CASSPGLAGAFSTQYF.

The V call is TRBV20-1, the J call TRBJ2-7; no clear D gene. V lost 0 bases to trimming and J lost 5 bases, with 5 bases between them. Germline values: CDR1 DFQATT, CDR2 SNEGSKA (reference sequence). The CDR3 runs to 11 residues. CDR3: CSARDRDEQYF. The CDR3 DNA reads TGCAGTGCTAGAGATCGAGACGAGCAGTACTTC.

This clone was seen a few times. The chain employs TRBV18 and TRBJ2-6; D uncertain. The CDR3 length is 15 residues. The V gene lost 0 bases and the J gene lost 4 bases, with 7 bases spanning the gap. Germline assignment: CDR1 KGHSH and CDR2 LQKENI. The CDR3 DNA sequence: TGTGCCAGCTCACCACCGGCGACAGGGGCCAACGTCCTGACTTTC. This encodes CASSPPATGANVLTF.

This clone came up a few times. The genes are TRBV19 and TRBJ2-7, with 9 bases fitting TRBD2. Trimming took 3 bases from V and 4 from J; bases not matched to a gene: 7. The CDR3 is 15 residues long. Germline CDR1 reads LNHDA; CDR2 reads SQIVND (reference sequence). Here the CDR3 DNA reads TGTGCCAGTAGTATCCCTAGCGGGGCGACTTACGAGCAGTACTTC. It yields the protein CASSIPSGATYEQYF.

The chain combines TRBV25-1 with TRBJ2-2, with unresolved D. Germline V gene data show CDR1 as MGHDK and CDR2 as SYGVNS. V gave up 4 bases and J gave up 5 bases, with 17 bases separating them. The CDR3 sequence is 16 residues long. CDR3 residues: CASSGGFGARTGELFF. The CDR3 bases are TGTGCCAGCAGTGGAGGTTTTGGCGCTAGAACCGGGGAGCTGTTTTTT.

Turning to this clone: The identical CDR3 is also encoded by other nucleotide sequences in the sample. This rearrangement joins TRBV7-3 to TRBJ2-2; D could derive from TRBD1 or TRBD2 (5 bases each). The ends were cut back, 4 bases at V and 1 base at J, with 10 bases in the middle. The CDR3 extends over 15 amino acids. CDR1 is SGHTA and CDR2 is FQGTGA in the germline V gene. CDR3 DNA: TGTGCCAGCAGCTCGGGGCAGGGGAACACCGGGGAGCTGTTTTTT. It yields the protein CASSSGQGNTGELFF.

In DNA form, the CDR3 reads TGTGCCAGCAGCGTAGCCGGAGGGACCAACTATGGCTACACCTTC. As protein: CASSVAGGTNYGYTF. This chain joins TRBV9 and TRBJ1-2; tentative D call: TRBD1 (5 bases). V was clipped by 0 bases and J by 2 bases, with 11 bases between them. CDR1 SGDLS and CDR2 YYNGEE come from the germline V gene. The CDR3 has 15 amino acids.

This clone was seen a handful of times. The chain uses TRBV9 and TRBJ1-6, with D unclear. CDR3 length equals 13 residues. V lost 4 bases and J 7 bases, leaving 9 bases between the germline ends. The V gene's germline CDR1 is SGDLS and CDR2 YYNGEE. The CDR3 DNA sequence: TGTGCCAGCAGCCTAGACTGGAATTCACCCCTCCACTTT. Amino acids: CASSLDWNSPLHF.

There are a few counts of this clone. The chain uses TRBV6-6 and TRBJ2-2; D is undetermined. The germline V gene has CDR1 MNHNY and CDR2 SVGAGI (reference sequence). Trimming took 3 bases from V and 7 from J, leaving 6 bases between them. The CDR3 is 12 residues long. CDR3 DNA: TGTGCCAGCAGTTATGGTGTCGGGGAGCTGTTTTTT. This translates into CASSYGVGELFF.

The J gene is TRBJ1-2, the V gene TRBV5-1, with a possible D match to TRBD1 (5 bases). The CDR3 extends over 14 amino acids. With 0 bases removed from V and 4 bases from J, the gap between germline ends came to 10 bases. Per germline, CDR1 SGHRS and CDR2 YFSETQ. The DNA for the CDR3 is TGCGCCAGCAGCTTGGGAGACAGAACCTATGGCTACACCTTC. Protein: CASSLGDRTYGYTF.

This clone was observed a few times. This chain links TRBV6-5 with TRBJ2-1; no clear D. Germline values: CDR1 MNHEY, CDR2 SVGAGI. The CDR3 length is 12 residues. V lost 0 bases to trimming and J lost 16 bases, with 13 bases between them. The CDR3 region has the DNA TGTGCCAGCAGTTACTCGAAGGCCTTGGAATTCTTC. It is translated as CASSYSKALEFF.

Only a few counts were recorded for this clone. The V gene is TRBV18, the J gene TRBJ2-2; D not certain. The CDR3 has 13 amino acids. CDR1 and CDR2 from the germline V gene are KGHSH and LQKENI. V shed 0 bases and J shed 4 bases, with 3 bases lying between them. The CDR3: CASSPPLTGELFF. CDR3 nucleotide sequence: TGTGCCAGCTCACCACCGCTCACCGGGGAGCTGTTTTTT.

The rearrangement links TRBV29-1 to TRBJ1-1, with D maybe TRBD1 (5 bases). In germline, CDR1 is SQVTM, CDR2 ANQGSEA. This CDR3 spans 16 amino acids. Trimming stripped 5 bases from V and 0 bases from J, with 19 bases between. The CDR3 coding sequence is TGCAGCGTTAAGATAACAGGAGCCTTCATGAACACTGAAGCTTTCTTT. It translates to CSVKITGAFMNTEAFF.

The chain employs TRBV29-1 and TRBJ1-2; 8 bases are a match to TRBD1. The CDR3 loop spans 12 amino acids. Trimming cost V 7 bases and J 6 bases; bases outside gene matches: 7. Germline loops: CDR1 SQVTM, CDR2 ANQGSEA. The CDR3 sequence: CSDIGQGHGYTF. CDR3 sequence (DNA): TGCAGCGACATTGGACAGGGACATGGCTACACCTTC.